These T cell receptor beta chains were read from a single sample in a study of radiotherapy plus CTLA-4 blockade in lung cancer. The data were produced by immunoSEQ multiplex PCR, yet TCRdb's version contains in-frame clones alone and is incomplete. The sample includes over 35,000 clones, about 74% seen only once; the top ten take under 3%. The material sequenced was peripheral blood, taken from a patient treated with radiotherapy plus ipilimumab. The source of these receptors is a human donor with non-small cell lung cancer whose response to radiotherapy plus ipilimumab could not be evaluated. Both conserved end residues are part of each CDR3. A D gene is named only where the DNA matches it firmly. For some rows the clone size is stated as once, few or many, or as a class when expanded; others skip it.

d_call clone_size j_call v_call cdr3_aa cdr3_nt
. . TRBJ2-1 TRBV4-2 CASSPGRVSDEQFF TGTGCCAGCAGCCCTGGGCGTGTATCCGATGAGCAGTTCTTC
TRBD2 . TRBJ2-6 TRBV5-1 CASSLVSGAGANVLTF TGCGCCAGCAGCTTGGTTAGCGGGGCTGGGGCCAACGTCCTGACTTTC
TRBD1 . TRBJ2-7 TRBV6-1 CASSEDRGPLEQYF TGTGCCAGCAGTGAAGACAGGGGTCCCCTCGAGCAGTACTTC
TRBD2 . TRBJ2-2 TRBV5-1 CASSWDDTSGIPNTGELFF TGCGCCAGCAGCTGGGATGATACTAGCGGGATCCCGAACACCGGGGAGCTGTTTTTT
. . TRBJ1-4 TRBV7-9 CASRQSPEEKLFF TGTGCCAGCAGACAGAGCCCTGAGGAAAAACTGTTTTTT
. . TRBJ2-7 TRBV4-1 CASSQEFATLQGREQYF TGCGCCAGCAGCCAAGAGTTTGCTACCTTACAGGGGAGGGAGCAGTACTTC
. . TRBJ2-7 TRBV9 CASSAYLGYEQYF TGTGCCAGCAGCGCCTACCTAGGCTACGAGCAGTACTTC
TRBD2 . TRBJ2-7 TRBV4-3 CASSQDRSGKVHEQYF TGCGCCAGCAGCCAAGATAGGAGCGGGAAAGTCCACGAGCAGTACTTC
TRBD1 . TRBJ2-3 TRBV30 CAWRYAGQGTDTQYF TGTGCCTGGAGGTACGCGGGACAGGGTACAGATACGCAGTATTTT
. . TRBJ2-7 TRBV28 CASSSPGLVTYEQYF TGTGCCAGCAGTTCACCGGGACTTGTGACCTACGAGCAGTACTTC
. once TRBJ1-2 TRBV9 CASSAGRGYTF TGTGCCAGCAGCGCTGGGAGAGGCTACACCTTC
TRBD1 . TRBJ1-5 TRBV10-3 CATEPGTGSNQPQHF TGTGCCACCGAACCCGGGACAGGGAGCAATCAGCCCCAGCATTTT
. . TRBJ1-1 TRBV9 CASSFSRGGNTEAFF TGTGCCAGCAGCTTCTCGCGGGGAGGGAACACTGAAGCTTTCTTT
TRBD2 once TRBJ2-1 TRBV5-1 CASSSSGNFYNEQFF TGCGCCAGCAGCTCCAGCGGGAATTTCTACAATGAGCAGTTCTTC
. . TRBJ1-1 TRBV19 CASSTRQGDTEAFF TGTGCCAGTAGTACACGCCAGGGTGACACTGAAGCTTTCTTT
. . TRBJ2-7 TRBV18 CASSPGEGSSYEQYF TGTGCCAGCTCACCAGGGGAAGGGAGCTCCTACGAGCAGTACTTC
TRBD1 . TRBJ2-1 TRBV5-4 CASSLIGRGLRDEQFF TGTGCCAGCAGCCTAATCGGCAGGGGGCTCCGTGATGAGCAGTTCTTC
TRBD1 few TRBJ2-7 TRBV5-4 CASSLDRGQQYF TGTGCCAGCAGCTTGGACAGGGGGCAGCAGTACTTC
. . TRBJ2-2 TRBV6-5 CASSEGQWGGELFF TGTGCCAGCAGTGAAGGACAGTGGGGCGGGGAGCTGTTTTTT
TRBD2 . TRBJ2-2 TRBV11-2 CASSPGLAGHTGELFF TGTGCCAGCAGCCCGGGACTAGCGGGCCACACCGGGGAGCTGTTTTTT
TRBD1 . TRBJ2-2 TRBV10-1 CASQWTGANTGELFF TGCGCCAGCCAATGGACAGGGGCAAACACCGGGGAGCTGTTTTTT
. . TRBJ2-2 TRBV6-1 CASRGDINTGELFF TGTGCCAGCAGGGGGGACATCAACACCGGGGAGCTGTTTTTT
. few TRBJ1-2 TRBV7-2 CASSLERVDGYTF TGTGCCAGCAGCTTAGAGAGGGTGGATGGCTACACCTTC
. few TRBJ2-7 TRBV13 CASSWQGNEQYF TGTGCCAGCAGCTGGCAGGGGAACGAGCAGTACTTC
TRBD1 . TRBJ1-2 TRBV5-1 CASSDRVLYGYTF TGCGCCAGCAGCGACAGGGTTCTCTATGGCTACACCTTC
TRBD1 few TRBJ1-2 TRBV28 CASSIRDRGGGYTF TGTGCCAGCAGTATCCGGGACAGGGGTGGTGGCTACACCTTC
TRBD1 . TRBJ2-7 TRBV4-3 CASSRYNNGQGRGGDTYEQYF TGCGCCAGCAGCCGCTACAACAACGGACAGGGGAGGGGGGGGGATACCTACGAGCAGTACTTC
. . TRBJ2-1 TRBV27 CASSRLGSSYNEQFF TGTGCCAGCAGTAGACTCGGGAGCTCCTACAATGAGCAGTTCTTC
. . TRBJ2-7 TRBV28 CASSSRQYTYEQYF TGTGCCAGCAGTTCCCGACAGTACACCTACGAGCAGTACTTC
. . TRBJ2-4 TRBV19 CASSIVGGGGKNIQYF TGTGCCAGTAGTATAGTAGGAGGGGGCGGGAAAAACATTCAGTACTTC
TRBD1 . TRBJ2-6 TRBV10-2 CASTGGGYSSGANVLTF TGCGCCAGTACAGGGGGTGGATATTCCTCTGGGGCCAACGTCCTGACTTTC
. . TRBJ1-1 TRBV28 CASGGLNTEAFF TGTGCCAGCGGAGGCTTGAACACTGAAGCTTTCTTT
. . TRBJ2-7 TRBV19 CASSIKGSRGYEQYF TGTGCCAGTAGTATTAAGGGATCCCGGGGCTACGAGCAGTACTTC
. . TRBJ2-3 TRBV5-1 CASSLVQGSEDTQYF TGCGCCAGCAGCTTGGTTCAGGGTTCGGAAGATACGCAGTATTTT
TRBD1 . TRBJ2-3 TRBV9 CASSVGQGGTDTQYF TGTGCCAGCAGCGTAGGACAGGGAGGCACAGATACGCAGTATTTT
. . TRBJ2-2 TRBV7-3 CASSLTSVGAGELFF TGTGCCAGCAGCTTAACTTCGGTTGGAGCCGGGGAGCTGTTTTTT
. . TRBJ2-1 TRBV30 CAWRTPASGHEQFF TGTGCCTGGAGAACCCCGGCCAGCGGCCATGAGCAGTTCTTC
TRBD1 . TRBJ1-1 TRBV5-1 CASSLNTGTGFSTEAFF TGCGCCAGCAGCTTGAATACCGGGACAGGGTTTTCCACTGAAGCTTTCTTT
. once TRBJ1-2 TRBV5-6 CASRQDRVNYGYTF TGTGCCAGCAGGCAGGACAGAGTAAACTATGGCTACACCTTC
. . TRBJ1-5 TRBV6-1 CASSEMVAQPQHF TGTGCCAGCAGTGAGATGGTAGCGCAGCCCCAGCATTTT
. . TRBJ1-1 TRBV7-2 CASSPRTALYLNTEAFF TGTGCCAGCAGCCCGAGGACTGCCCTCTACCTGAACACTGAAGCTTTCTTT
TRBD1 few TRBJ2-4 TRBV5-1 CASSPGQGGGWDIQYF TGCGCCAGCAGCCCGGGACAGGGGGGTGGATGGGACATTCAGTACTTC
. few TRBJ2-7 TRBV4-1 CASSQRASTIYEQYF TGCGCCAGCAGCCAGAGGGCTAGTACCATCTACGAGCAGTACTTC
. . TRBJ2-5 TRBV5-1 CASSLVSNQETQYF TGCGCCAGCAGCTTGGTTAGTAACCAAGAGACCCAGTACTTC
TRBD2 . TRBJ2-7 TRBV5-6 CASRLAGELDEQYF TGTGCCAGCAGACTAGCGGGAGAACTCGACGAGCAGTACTTC
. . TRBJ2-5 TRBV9 CASSGPGGPSTGQYF TGTGCCAGCAGCGGGCCCGGGGGACCCTCGACTGGGCAGTACTTC
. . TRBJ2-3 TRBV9 CASGSHYTQYF TGTGCCAGCGGCTCACATTATACGCAGTATTTT
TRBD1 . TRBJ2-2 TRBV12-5 CASGSDRGSGELFF TGTGCTAGTGGTTCGGACAGGGGATCCGGGGAGCTGTTTTTT
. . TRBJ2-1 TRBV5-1 CASSLYRDNEQFF TGCGCCAGCAGCTTGTACAGGGACAATGAGCAGTTCTTC
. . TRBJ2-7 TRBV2 CASSVGQGGEQYF TGTGCCAGCAGTGTGGGGCAGGGGGGCGAGCAGTACTTC
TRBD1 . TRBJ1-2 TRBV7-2 CASSRQGRGYTF TGTGCCAGCAGTAGACAGGGTCGTGGCTACACCTTC
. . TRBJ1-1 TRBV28 CASSFRQGYTEAFF TGTGCCAGCAGTTTCCGGCAGGGGTACACTGAAGCTTTCTTT
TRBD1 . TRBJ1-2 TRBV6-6 CASTAGGEGYTF TGTGCCAGCACCGCAGGGGGAGAAGGCTACACCTTC
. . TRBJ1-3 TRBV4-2 CASSQDGGIYGNTIYF TGTGCCAGCAGCCAAGATGGGGGGATTTATGGAAACACCATATATTTT
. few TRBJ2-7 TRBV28 CASQPVGGLYEQYF TGTGCCAGCCAGCCCGTTGGGGGCCTCTACGAGCAGTACTTC
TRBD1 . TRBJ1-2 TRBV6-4 CASSETGTGVANYGYTF TGTGCCAGCAGTGAAACCGGGACAGGGGTCGCTAACTATGGCTACACCTTC